This entry describes one T cell receptor beta chain. Its cognate antigen is unknown. PCR amplification relied on 60 Vbeta primers (plus 13 Jbeta primers). Sequencing used immunoSEQ multiplex PCR; TCRdb keeps in-frame clones, though not all of them. The sample yields roughly 140,000 clones, under 70% seen once. The entry originates in a study of cytomegalovirus exposure and HLA in healthy donors. Study results and caveats: Later analysis showed most CMV-associated TCR beta chains appearing HLA-restricted.

The CDR3 runs to 13 residues. Trimming removed 7 bases from V and 6 bases from J; junction bases left unmatched: 6. Germline loops: CDR1 LNHDA, CDR2 SQIVND (reference sequence). This sequence originates from a woman under 40 in good health and CMV-seropositive. The chain combines TRBV19 with TRBJ1-1; 9 positions match TRBD1. Sequencing was performed on PBMCs. The CDR3, as DNA: TGTGCCAGTAAGGGACAGGGTCGCGCTGAAGCTTTCTTT. Amino acids: CASKGQGRAEAFF. Drawing the rest from reference TRBV19 and TRBJ1-1, the complete variable domain is DGGITQSPKYLFRKEGQNVTLSCEQNLNHDAMYWYRQDPGQGLRLIYYSQIVNDFQKGDIAEGYSVSREKKESFPLTVTSAQKNPTAFYLCASKGQGRAEAFFGQGTRLTVV.